A single sample gave rise to the 30 T cell receptor beta chains below, sequenced in a study of CXCR3-negative and CXCR3-positive naive CD8 T cells. Study-level points and caveats: Compared with CXCR3-negative naive cells, CXCR3-positive naive cells showed more hydrophobic TRB CDR3s.

These receptors have no identified antigens. In preparing the TRB cDNA libraries, 5' RACE with UMI labels was used. TCRdb re-called the 5' RACE reads; one entry per CDR3 protein, DNA not given. This sample's table has some 140,000 distinct CDR3 sequences. The sequenced material came from naive CXCR3+ CD8+ T cells from blood. Subset in this sample: CD45RO-CCR7+CD27+CD95- naive CD8+ T cells expressing CXCR3 (TNR3+). The origin of the receptors is a human donor in good health. Some clones in this sample may be carry-over from other donors' samples.

V usage is TRBV10-2 and J usage is TRBJ1-1. Germline V lookup: CDR1 WSHSY, CDR2 SAAADI. CDR3 size: 12 residues. The CDR3 loop reads CASSESYGEAFF.

This chain links TRBV7-8 with TRBJ2-3. Germline V CDR1 and CDR2: SGHVS, FQNEAQ. This CDR3 has 14 amino acids. This CDR3 reads CASSLRFGPDAQYF.

The chain couples TRBV19 to TRBJ1-1. The CDR3 runs to 12 residues. Germline V gene sequence: CDR1 LNHDA, CDR2 SQIVND (reference sequence). The CDR3: CASRIGETEAFF.

This chain joins TRBV7-6 and TRBJ2-7; TCRdb indicates TRBD2, and absent DNA this call remains unverified. The CDR3 totals 14 residues. Germline V lookup: CDR1 SGHVS, CDR2 FNYEAQ. The chain's CDR3 is CASSLGGLLYEQYF.

The chain is built from TRBV27 and TRBJ2-1. This CDR3 contains 12 residues. Germline CDR1 MNHEY, CDR2 SMNVEV (reference sequence). CDR3 in amino acids: CASSLQDSEQFF.

The rearrangement joins TRBV18 to TRBJ2-2; without DNA, the TCRdb call of TRBD1 cannot be checked. The CDR3 has 19 residues. Germline V CDR1 and CDR2: KGHSH, LQKENI. The CDR3 here is CASSPPVTGGYELTGELFF.

The chain carries TRBV15 and TRBJ1-2; the D call from TCRdb, TRBD1, cannot be confirmed without DNA. CDR3 length: 14 residues. The germline V gene encodes CDR1 LNHNV and CDR2 YYDKDF (reference sequence). The CDR3 sequence is CATSRPGEGDGYTF.

V usage is TRBV7-2 and J usage is TRBJ2-7. Germline V lookup: CDR1 SGHTA, CDR2 FQGNSA. The CDR3 spans 14 residues. The CDR3 here is CASSPTGGLYEQYF.

The gene calls are TRBV30 and TRBJ1-2; TCRdb proposes TRBD1, but this gene call is untestable without DNA. The CDR3 has 13 residues. Germline CDR1 reads GTSNPN; CDR2 reads SVGIG (reference sequence). This CDR3 is CAWSLGTGDGYTF.

This chain connects TRBV7-2 to TRBJ2-7; the TRBD1 assignment by TCRdb is unverifiable without DNA. CDR3 length: 15 amino acids. Germline CDR1 and CDR2: SGHTA and FQGNSA. CDR3 sequence: CASSPPGTGGSEQYF.

V gene TRBV11-1 combines with J gene TRBJ2-1; the TCRdb call, TRBD1, lacks DNA for checking. The CDR3 length is 16 residues. CDR1 and CDR2 (germline): SGHAT, FQDESV (reference sequence). CDR3 residues: CASSFAGQGIDNEQFF.

V and J are TRBV28 and TRBJ2-2; the D gene TCRdb calls, TRBD1, cannot be checked with no DNA. The germline gives CDR1 MDHEN, CDR2 SYDVKM. This CDR3 has 17 residues. CDR3 protein: CASSTPVAGREAGELFF.

The V gene is TRBV6-2 or TRBV6-3, the J gene TRBJ2-5; TCRdb designates TRBD2, a call that cannot be tested without DNA. Germline values: CDR1 MNHEY, CDR2 SVGEGT. CDR3 size: 16 residues. The CDR3: CASSPRLAGGQETQYF.

This sequence joins TRBV20-1 and TRBJ2-7; TCRdb outputs TRBD2, but without DNA this stays unchecked. The length of the CDR3 is 16 residues. Germline assignment: CDR1 DFQATT and CDR2 SNEGSKA (reference sequence). The CDR3 sequence is CSARDLGSGGPYEQYF.

The rearrangement joins TRBV15 to TRBJ2-7; TCRdb's D call, TRBD1, is unchecked because there is no DNA. The CDR3 sequence is 16 residues long. Germline V gives CDR1 LNHNV, CDR2 YYDKDF (reference sequence). CDR3: CATSSRPGDSSYEQYF.

The V call is TRBV7-8, the J call TRBJ2-7; as DNA is missing, the TRBD1 call by TCRdb cannot be tested. The germline V gene encodes CDR1 SGHVS and CDR2 FQNEAQ. The CDR3 sequence is 15 residues long. CDR3 residues: CASSPRVGVSYEQYF.

The chain employs TRBV28 and TRBJ2-2; the D gene TCRdb calls, TRBD2, cannot be checked with no DNA. The CDR3 contains 19 residues. The germline gives CDR1 MDHEN, CDR2 SYDVKM. The CDR3 region is CASSRPGLAGVLDTGELFF.

The genes are TRBV5-1 and TRBJ1-6. Germline values: CDR1 SGHRS, CDR2 YFSETQ. The CDR3 extends over 13 amino acids. The CDR3 region is CASSLDGGSPLHF.

The chain uses TRBV27 and TRBJ2-5; TCRdb outputs TRBD2, but without DNA this stays unchecked. Germline V gives CDR1 MNHEY, CDR2 SMNVEV (reference sequence). The CDR3 totals 16 residues. This CDR3 is CASSPEPRGAQETQYF.

The chain joins TRBV29-1 to TRBJ2-5; TCRdb returns TRBD2, unconfirmable since there is no DNA. The CDR3 sequence is 14 residues long. Germline V gene lookup returns CDR1 SQVTM and CDR2 ANQGSEA. CDR3 sequence: CSVDPSGGVETQYF.

J is TRBJ1-1 and V is TRBV28. The CDR3 spans 12 residues. Germline CDR1 reads MDHEN; CDR2 reads SYDVKM. The chain's CDR3 is CASSPINTEAFF.

This chain connects TRBV7-8 to TRBJ2-2; no DNA is available, so the TRBD2 call from TCRdb remains unchecked. There are 17 residues in the CDR3. CDR1 and CDR2 (germline): SGHVS, FQNEAQ. CDR3 protein: CASSLGGGGTNTGELFF.

The genes are TRBV14 and TRBJ1-2. The germline CDR1 and CDR2 sequences are SGHDN and FVKESK. CDR3 length: 17 amino acids. The CDR3 region is CASSQFSSARQPYGYTF.

The chain carries TRBV5-4 and TRBJ2-4; the TCRdb call, TRBD1, lacks DNA for checking. Germline V gives CDR1 SGHNT, CDR2 YYREEE (reference sequence). The CDR3 sequence is 14 residues long. The CDR3 is CASSLGQEKNIQYF.

This chain uses TRBV12-3 or TRBV12-4 with TRBJ1-4. The CDR3 covers 17 residues. CDR3 in amino acids: CASSLGLESAFYEKLFF.

The chain's CDR3 is CASSLIESEAFF. V and J are TRBV7-9 and TRBJ1-1. CDR1 and CDR2 from the germline V gene are SEHNR and FQNEAQ (reference sequence). There are 12 residues in the CDR3.

The chain combines TRBV6-5 with TRBJ2-1; the D call of TRBD2 rests on TCRdb alone, since no DNA is present to check it. CDR3 length: 14 amino acids. The V gene's germline CDR1 is MNHEY and CDR2 SVGAGI. The CDR3 loop is CASSPAFGDNEQFF.

The chain combines TRBV6-2 or TRBV6-3 with TRBJ2-1; the D call from TCRdb, TRBD2, cannot be confirmed without DNA. The CDR3 totals 12 residues. Germline CDR1 is MNHEY and CDR2 is SVGEGT. CDR3 sequence reads: CASTLEGNEQFF.

The V and J genes are TRBV7-3 and TRBJ2-1; checking the TCRdb D call of TRBD1 is not possible without DNA. The CDR3 spans 13 residues. Germline-derived CDR1 and CDR2 are SGHTA and FQGTGA. The CDR3: CASSLLTGYEQFF.

The chain joins TRBV7-9 to TRBJ2-3. CDR3 size: 14 residues. Germline loops: CDR1 SEHNR, CDR2 FQNEAQ (reference sequence). CDR3 region: CASSFSGGQDTQYF.